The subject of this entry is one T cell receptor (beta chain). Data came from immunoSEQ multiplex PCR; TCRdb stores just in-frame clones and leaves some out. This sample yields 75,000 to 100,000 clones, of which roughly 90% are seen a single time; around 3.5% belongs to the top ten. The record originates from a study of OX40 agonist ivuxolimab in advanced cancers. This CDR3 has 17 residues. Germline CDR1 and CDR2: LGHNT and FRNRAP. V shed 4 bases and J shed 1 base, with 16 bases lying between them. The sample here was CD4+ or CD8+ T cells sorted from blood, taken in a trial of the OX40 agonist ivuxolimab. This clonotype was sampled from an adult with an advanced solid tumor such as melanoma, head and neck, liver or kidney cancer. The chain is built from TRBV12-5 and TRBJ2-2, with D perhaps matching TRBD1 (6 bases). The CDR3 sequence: CASGSPRDRRNTGELFF. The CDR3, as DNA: TGTGCTAGTGGTTCCCCCCGAGACAGGAGGAACACCGGGGAGCTGTTTTTT. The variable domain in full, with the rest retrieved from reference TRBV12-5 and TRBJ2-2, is DARVTQTPRHKVTEMGQEVTMRCQPILGHNTVFWYRQTMMQGLELLAYFRNRAPLDDSGMPKDRFSAEMPDATLATLKIQPSEPRDSAVYFCASGSPRDRRNTGELFFGEGSRLTVL.